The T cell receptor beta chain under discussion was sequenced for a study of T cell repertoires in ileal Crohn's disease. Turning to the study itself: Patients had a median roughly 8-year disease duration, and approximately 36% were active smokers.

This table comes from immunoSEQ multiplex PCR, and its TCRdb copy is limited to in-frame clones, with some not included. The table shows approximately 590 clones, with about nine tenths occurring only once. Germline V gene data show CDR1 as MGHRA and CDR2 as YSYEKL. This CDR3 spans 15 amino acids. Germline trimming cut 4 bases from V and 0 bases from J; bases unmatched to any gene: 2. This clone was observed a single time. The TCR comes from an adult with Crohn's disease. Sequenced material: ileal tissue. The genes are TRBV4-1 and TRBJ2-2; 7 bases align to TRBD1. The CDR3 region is CASSRQGSNTGELFF. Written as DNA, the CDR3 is TGCGCCAGCAGCCGACAGGGATCGAACACCGGGGAGCTGTTTTTT.